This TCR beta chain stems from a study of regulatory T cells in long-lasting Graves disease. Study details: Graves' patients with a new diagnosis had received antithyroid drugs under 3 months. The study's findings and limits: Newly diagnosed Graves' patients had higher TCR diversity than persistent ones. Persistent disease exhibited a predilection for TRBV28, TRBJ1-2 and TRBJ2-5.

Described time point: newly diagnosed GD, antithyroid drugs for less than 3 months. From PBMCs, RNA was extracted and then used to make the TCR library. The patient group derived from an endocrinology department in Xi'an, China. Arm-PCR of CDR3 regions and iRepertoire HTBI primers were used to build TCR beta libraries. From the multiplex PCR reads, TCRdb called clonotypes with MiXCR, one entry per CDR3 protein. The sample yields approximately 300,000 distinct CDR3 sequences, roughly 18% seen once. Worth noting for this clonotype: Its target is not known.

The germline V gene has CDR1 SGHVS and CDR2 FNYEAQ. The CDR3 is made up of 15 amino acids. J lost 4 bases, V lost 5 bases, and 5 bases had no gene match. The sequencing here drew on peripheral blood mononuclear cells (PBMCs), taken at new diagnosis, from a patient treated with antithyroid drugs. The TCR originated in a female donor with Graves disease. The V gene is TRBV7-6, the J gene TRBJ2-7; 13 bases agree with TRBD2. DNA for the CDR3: TGTGCCAGCAGCAGTTGGACTAGCGGGAGATACGAGCAGTACTTC. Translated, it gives CASSSWTSGRYEQYF.